This T cell receptor (beta chain) was recorded in a study of blood T cell repertoires in COVID-19. At the level of the study: PBMCs, B-cell-depleted T cells, or T cells were the source of the cDNA or gDNA that made up the material.

Libraries were prepared by immunoSEQ multiplex PCR; TCRdb keeps only in-frame clonotypes and omits some of them. The sample lists 250,000 or so clones, 70% to 90% occurring once. V gave up 5 bases and J gave up 0 bases, with 20 bases separating them. The CDR3 is 17 amino acids. Germline CDR1 is SNHLY and CDR2 is FYNNEI. Ages ranged from roughly 18 to 100 years, with residence in 20 to 30 US areas. The source is a man aged 25 to 40 who had recovered from COVID-19. V gene TRBV2 combines with J gene TRBJ2-7, with D perhaps TRBD2 (6 bases). The sequencing input was PBMCs or T cells enriched from blood (not recorded which). CDR3 region: CASSLIPPGLSSYEQYF. CDR3 in DNA: TGTGCCAGCAGTTTAATCCCACCGGGACTGAGCTCCTACGAGCAGTACTTC.